These 20 T cell receptor beta chains originate from one sample sequenced in a study of PD-L1 blockade in urothelial cancer. Sample time point: pretreatment peripheral blood. Using immunoSEQ multiplex PCR, the repertoire was profiled, and TCRdb retains in-frame clones only, with some absent. In the table there are some 71,000 clones, approximately 83% of which are singletons. This sample comprised PBMCs, obtained around atezolizumab (anti-PD-L1) treatment. The receptors shown here come from a man in his 60s with urothelial cancer.

The gene calls are TRBV10-1 and TRBJ2-5; D may be TRBD2 (5 bases). Germline values: CDR1 WNHNN, CDR2 SYGVQD (reference sequence). V shed 5 bases and J shed 5 bases, with 15 bases lying between them. This CDR3 has 14 amino acids. The DNA of the CDR3 is TGCGCCAGCAGTCCCCGCGGGCCCTGGGAGACCCAGTACTTC. Translation: CASSPRGPWETQYF.

This chain uses TRBV25-1 with TRBJ1-2; D not resolved. The germline V gene has CDR1 MGHDK and CDR2 SYGVNS. The CDR3 loop spans 13 amino acids. V was pared by 3 bases and J by 0 bases, with 5 bases between. CDR3 in DNA: TGTGCCAGCAGTGACTTAGCTAACTATGGCTACACCTTC. Its translation is CASSDLANYGYTF.

V gene TRBV10-1 combines with J gene TRBJ1-5; D ambiguous. CDR1 is WNHNN and CDR2 is SYGVQD in the germline V gene (reference sequence). With 4 bases removed from V and 7 bases from J, the gap between germline ends came to 17 bases. The CDR3 spans 15 residues. In DNA, the CDR3 is TGCGCCAGCAGTGGATTCAGGTGTGCACCCCAGCCCCAGCATTTT. It encodes CASSGFRCAPQPQHF.

The CDR3 sequence: CASRLGGSDTQYF. The DNA of the CDR3 is TGTGCCAGCAGGCTCGGGGGATCAGATACGCAGTATTTT. V and J are TRBV6-5 and TRBJ2-3, with TRBD2 as a possible D gene (6 bases). Per germline, CDR1 MNHEY and CDR2 SVGAGI. CDR3 length equals 13 residues. Trimming left V 6 bases short and J 4 bases short, with 11 bases between.

The chain employs TRBV19 and TRBJ1-1, with a weak D call TRBD1 (5 bases). The CDR3 has 15 amino acids. The germline CDR1 and CDR2 sequences are LNHDA and SQIVND (reference sequence). Trimming pared 1 base from V and 6 bases from J, leaving 15 bases between. CDR3: CASSIGAGRVAEAFF. CDR3 coding DNA: TGTGCCAGTAGTATAGGGGCTGGCAGGGTCGCTGAAGCTTTCTTT.

V and J are TRBV9 and TRBJ2-3, with D tentatively TRBD1 (6 bases). Germline CDR1 and CDR2: SGDLS and YYNGEE. The CDR3 is made up of 13 amino acids. Trimming left V 4 bases short and J 2 bases short, with 8 bases between. This chain's CDR3 is CASSRQATDTQYF. The CDR3 bases are TGTGCCAGCAGCCGACAGGCCACAGATACGCAGTATTTT.

The chain uses TRBV18 and TRBJ1-1; D might be TRBD1 (6 bases). This CDR3 has 13 amino acids. Deletions cut 3 bases from V and 1 base from J, with 6 bases between. Germline V CDR1 and CDR2: KGHSH, LQKENI. CDR3 region: CASSPGANTEAFF. The CDR3 DNA is TGTGCCAGCTCACCGGGGGCGAACACTGAAGCTTTCTTT.

The chain joins TRBV27 to TRBJ1-1; 7 bases agree with TRBD1. The junction had 9 bases not matched to a gene; V was cut back by 8 bases and J by 6 bases. In germline, CDR1 is MNHEY, CDR2 SMNVEV (reference sequence). This CDR3 is built from 13 residues. The CDR3: CASGRQGIAEAFF. CDR3 DNA sequence: TGTGCCAGCGGGAGACAGGGTATCGCTGAAGCTTTCTTT.

The rearrangement links TRBV11-1 to TRBJ2-1; D is uncertain. Germline assignment: CDR1 SGHAT and CDR2 FQDESV (reference sequence). The CDR3 has 15 residues. V was cut by 1 base and J by 3 bases, with 10 bases left in between. The CDR3 DNA follows: TGTGCCAGCAGCTTAGGGGCCTCGGTCTACAATGAGCAGTTCTTC. Translated, it gives CASSLGASVYNEQFF.

The chain has TRBV30 and TRBJ2-5, with a tentative D call TRBD1 (5 bases). This CDR3 has 13 amino acids. In germline, CDR1 is GTSNPN, CDR2 SVGIG (reference sequence). The ends were cut back, 2 bases at V and 1 base at J, with 8 bases in the middle. This CDR3 reads CAWSSGLQETQYF. CDR3 sequence (DNA): TGTGCCTGGAGTTCAGGGCTCCAAGAGACCCAGTACTTC.

The V call is TRBV19, the J call TRBJ2-1; 9 bases map to TRBD1. V lost 6 bases to trimming and J lost 4 bases; unmatched junction nucleotides: 4. The CDR3 length is 14 residues. Looked up from germline, CDR1 is LNHDA and CDR2 is SQIVND (reference sequence). The CDR3 DNA reads as TGTGCCAGTAGAACAGGGGGCAGGTACAATGAGCAGTTCTTC. This encodes CASRTGGRYNEQFF.

The rearrangement joins TRBV12-2 to TRBJ1-5. TRBV12-2 corresponds to a pseudogene. There are 18 residues in the CDR3. CDR3 DNA sequence: TGTGCAAGTCGCTTTCCCCAGCCGGAGGGGCAAGTCAATCAGCCCCAGCATTTT. Its translation is CASRFPQPEGQVNQPQHF.

The chain links TRBV5-1 to TRBJ1-1, with D unclear. The V end was cut by 0 bases, the J end by 2 bases, with 8 bases between. The CDR3 totals 14 residues. Germline-derived CDR1 and CDR2 are SGHRS and YFSETQ. The CDR3 loop is CASSLVSVNTEAFF. CDR3 bases: TGCGCCAGCAGCTTGGTGTCTGTTAACACTGAAGCTTTCTTT.

This chain joins TRBV5-5 and TRBJ2-2; 8 nucleotides match TRBD1. V shed 1 base and J 5 bases; nucleotides not matched to a gene: 10. Per the germline V gene, CDR1 is SGHKS and CDR2 is YYEKEE (reference sequence). This CDR3 contains 17 residues. The DNA of the CDR3 is TGTGCCAGCAGCTTGAATCCGGGACAGGCAGGAACCGGGGAGCTGTTTTTT. It specifies CASSLNPGQAGTGELFF.

This rearrangement joins TRBV6-5 to TRBJ2-3, with D perhaps matching TRBD2 (6 bases). CDR3 size: 13 residues. Trimming stripped 6 bases from V and 1 base from J, with 8 bases between. CDR1 and CDR2 from the germline V gene are MNHEY and SVGAGI. DNA for the CDR3: TGTGCCAGCAGGCGGGGTGGCACAGATACGCAGTATTTT. This encodes CASRRGGTDTQYF.

This clone has more than one count but fewer than ten. This sequence joins TRBV6-5 and TRBJ1-2, with D perhaps TRBD1 (5 bases). The CDR3 has 15 amino acids. The germline V and J ends were trimmed by 6 bases and 10 bases, with 24 bases remaining between them. Germline CDR1 reads MNHEY; CDR2 reads SVGAGI. CDR3 loop: CASSTFREFVTVYTF. CDR3 DNA sequence: TGTGCCAGCAGCACCTTCAGGGAATTCGTTACTGTCTACACCTTC.

The chain has TRBV11-2 and TRBJ2-5; TRBD1 agrees at 10 bases. Germline V gene data show CDR1 as SGHAT and CDR2 as FQNNGV. V lost 5 bases, J lost 5 bases, and 11 bases stayed unmatched. This CDR3 region has 16 residues. CDR3 protein: CASSVDRGNRGETQYF. Here the CDR3 DNA reads TGTGCCAGCAGCGTGGACAGGGGGAATAGAGGGGAGACCCAGTACTTC.

This rearrangement joins TRBV5-6 to TRBJ2-6; 9 nucleotides align to TRBD1. The V and J ends lost 0 bases and 0 bases, in that order; junction bases with no gene match: 7. Per the germline V gene, CDR1 is SGHDT and CDR2 is YYEEEE. The CDR3 length is 19 residues. CDR3 loop: CASSLGPGQGGSGANVLTF. CDR3 in DNA: TGTGCCAGCAGCTTGGGACCGGGACAGGGCGGCTCTGGGGCCAACGTCCTGACTTTC.

The chain links TRBV10-2 to TRBJ1-1; D ambiguous. Trimming removed 6 bases at V and 0 bases at J, with 11 bases between. From germline, CDR1 is WSHSY and CDR2 SAAADI. The CDR3 is 14 residues long. The CDR3 DNA follows: TGCGCCAGCAGGGAAAGTCGGGTGAACACTGAAGCTTTCTTT. Its protein is CASRESRVNTEAFF.

The V gene is TRBV5-1, the J gene TRBJ2-2; 11 nucleotides agree with TRBD2. This CDR3 region has 16 residues. After removal of 4 bases from V and 4 bases from J, the junction contained 6 bases not matched to a gene. The V gene's germline CDR1 is SGHRS and CDR2 YFSETQ. CDR3: CASSAVLAGATGELFF. In DNA, the CDR3 is TGCGCCAGCAGCGCCGTACTAGCGGGGGCCACCGGGGAGCTGTTTTTT.